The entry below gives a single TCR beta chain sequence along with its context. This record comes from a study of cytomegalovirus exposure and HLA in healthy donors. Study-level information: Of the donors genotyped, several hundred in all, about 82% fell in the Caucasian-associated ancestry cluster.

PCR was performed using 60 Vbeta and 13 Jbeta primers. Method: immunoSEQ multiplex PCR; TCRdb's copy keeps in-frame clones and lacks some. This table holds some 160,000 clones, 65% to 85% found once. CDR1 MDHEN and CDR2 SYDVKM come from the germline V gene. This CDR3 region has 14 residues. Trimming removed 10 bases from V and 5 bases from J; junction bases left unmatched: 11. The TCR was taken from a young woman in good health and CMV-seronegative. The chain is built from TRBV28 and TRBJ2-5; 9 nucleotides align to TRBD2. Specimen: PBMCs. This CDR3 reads CATQGAGGQETQYF. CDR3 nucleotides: TGTGCCACACAAGGGGCGGGGGGGCAGGAGACCCAGTACTTC.